The 21 T cell receptor beta chains listed next were all sequenced from one sample in a study of T cell clonotyping in hematopoietic cell transplantation. Clones were read by immunoSEQ multiplex PCR, and TCRdb kept only the in-frame ones, dropping some. The sample shows around 7,000 clones, about 91% of them seen only once. The sample here was PBMCs, taken 100 days after allogeneic stem cell transplant. The receptors derive from a male patient between 18 and 35 years old who had an allogeneic stem cell transplant from a related donor, so the T cells may come from the graft donor. Some clones in this sample may be carry-over from other donors' samples.

This sequence joins TRBV6-5 and TRBJ2-2; 12 nucleotides match TRBD2. Germline loops: CDR1 MNHEY, CDR2 SVGAGI. V dropped 7 bases and J dropped 7; count of bases not matched to a gene: 7. The CDR3 extends over 15 amino acids. In DNA, the CDR3 is TGTGCCAGCAAGACTAGCGGGAGAGAGGGCGGGGAGCTGTTTTTT. Amino acid sequence: CASKTSGREGGELFF.

The chain has TRBV19 and TRBJ2-3; D could derive from TRBD1 or TRBD2 (7 bases each). The CDR3 totals 17 residues. V was shortened by 5 bases and J by 0 bases, with 18 bases between the two germline ends. Per the germline V gene, CDR1 is LNHDA and CDR2 is SQIVND (reference sequence). Written as DNA, the CDR3 is TGTGCCAGTAGTCCTGCCCGGCAGGGGGGGAGCACAGATACGCAGTATTTT. Its translation is CASSPARQGGSTDTQYF.

V usage is TRBV11-2 and J usage is TRBJ2-2; D not certain. V lost 5 bases to trimming and J lost 5 bases, with 12 bases between them. Per the germline V gene, CDR1 is SGHAT and CDR2 is FQNNGV. The CDR3 extends over 14 amino acids. The DNA of the CDR3 is TGTGCCAGCAGCCTAAGTATGCGGACCGGGGAGCTGTTTTTT. Residues: CASSLSMRTGELFF.

The chain has TRBV6-5 and TRBJ2-2; no definite D call. Germline V gives CDR1 MNHEY, CDR2 SVGAGI. V lost 2 bases to trimming and J lost 1 base, with 8 bases between them. The CDR3 has 15 amino acids. The DNA of the CDR3 is TGTGCCAGCAGTTACGGGGAAGTGAACACCGGGGAGCTGTTTTTT. Translation gives CASSYGEVNTGELFF.

This clone was seen just once. The chain has TRBV11-2 and TRBJ2-7; D is possibly TRBD1 or TRBD2 (5 bases each). Germline V gene sequence: CDR1 SGHAT, CDR2 FQNNGV. V was clipped by 3 bases and J by 5 bases, with 11 bases between them. This CDR3 is 13 amino acids long. CDR3 nucleotide sequence: TGTGCCAGCAGCTTGACCAGGGACCACGAGCAGTACGTC. Its protein product is CASSLTRDHEQYV.

The chain combines TRBV7-9 with TRBJ1-5, with D unclear. V lost 4 bases and J lost 3, with 7 bases in between. Germline values: CDR1 SEHNR, CDR2 FQNEAQ (reference sequence). The CDR3 has 13 amino acids. CDR3 sequence (DNA): TGTGCCAGCAGCTCACGGGACAATCAGCCCCAGCATTTT. Translated, it gives CASSSRDNQPQHF.

The chain is built from TRBV7-9 and TRBJ2-3, with D possibly called TRBD1 or TRBD2 (5 bases each). The V gene lost 6 bases and the J gene lost 0 bases, with 16 bases spanning the gap. Germline V gene lookup returns CDR1 SEHNR and CDR2 FQNEAQ (reference sequence). CDR3 length equals 16 residues. CDR3 sequence (DNA): TGTGCCAGCAGTTCCCTAGCTTGGGGGAGCACAGATACGCAGTATTTT. Protein product: CASSSLAWGSTDTQYF.

The chain carries TRBV7-2 and TRBJ2-7; 8 positions match TRBD2. Germline CDR1 and CDR2: SGHTA and FQGNSA. The trim removed 5 bases at V and 4 bases at J, leaving 10 bases unmatched. The CDR3 runs 15 residues. CDR3 residues: CASSPGSSGKYEQYV. DNA for the CDR3: TGTGCCAGCAGCCCCGGGAGTAGCGGGAAATACGAGCAGTACGTC.

The V and J genes are TRBV6-5 and TRBJ2-7; 8 bases match TRBD2. Germline V gene lookup returns CDR1 MNHEY and CDR2 SVGAGI. Losses at the gene ends were 0 bases for V and 4 bases for J; bases not matched to a gene: 5. This CDR3 is built from 15 residues. CDR3 loop: CASSYSAGGRYEQYV. CDR3 DNA sequence: TGTGCCAGCAGTTACTCCGCCGGCGGGAGGTACGAGCAGTACGTC.

A few counts support this clone. The chain combines TRBV14 with TRBJ2-2; no reliable D call. The V gene's germline CDR1 is SGHDN and CDR2 FVKESK. This CDR3 has 14 amino acids. The V end was cut by 0 bases, the J end by 6 bases, with 8 bases between. CDR3: CASSQDPSAGELFF. The DNA of the CDR3 is TGTGCCAGCAGCCAAGATCCCTCCGCCGGGGAGCTGTTTTTT. Filled out from reference TRBV14 and TRBJ2-2, the complete variable domain reads EAGVTQFPSHSVIEKGQTVTLRCDPISGHDNLYWYRRVMGKEIKFLLHFVKESKQDESGMPNNRFLAERTGGTYSTLKVQPAELEDSGVYFCASSQDPSAGELFFGEGSRLTVL.

This clone came up once. This chain connects TRBV2 to TRBJ2-7, with 9 positions matching TRBD2. With V trimmed by 6 bases and J by 6 bases, 9 bases remained unmatched. The CDR3 spans 14 residues. Looked up from germline, CDR1 is SNHLY and CDR2 is FYNNEI. The CDR3 region is CASRKGAGGPEQYV. CDR3 nucleotides: TGTGCCAGCAGGAAAGGAGCGGGAGGTCCCGAGCAGTACGTC.

CDR3 DNA: TGTGCCAGCAGCGAAGGGGACAGAGGGGGCTACACCTTC. It specifies CASSEGDRGGYTF. The chain joins TRBV5-4 to TRBJ1-2; 7 bases fit TRBD1. J lost 8 bases, V lost 4 bases, and 8 bases had no gene match. Germline V CDR1 and CDR2: SGHNT, YYREEE (reference sequence). The CDR3 sequence is 13 residues long. Full variable domain (outside the CDR3, taken from reference TRBV5-4 and TRBJ1-2): ETGVTQSPTHLIKTRGQQVTLRCSSQSGHNTVSWYQQALGQGPQFIFQYYREEENGRGNFPPRFSGLQFPNYSSELNVNALELDDSALYLCASSEGDRGGYTFGSGTRLTVV.

This clone was seen only once. The J gene is TRBJ1-5, the V gene TRBV30; 8 bases align to TRBD1. CDR3 length: 12 amino acids. The V and J ends lost 1 base and 12 bases, in that order; junction bases with no gene match: 5. Per the germline V gene, CDR1 is GTSNPN and CDR2 is SVGIG (reference sequence). In nucleotides, the CDR3 is TGTGCCTGGAGTGGGATAGACAGGGGCCAGCATTTT. It yields the protein CAWSGIDRGQHF. Full variable domain (remainder filled in from reference TRBV30 and TRBJ1-5): SQTIHQWPATLVQPVGSPLSLECTVEGTSNPNLYWYRQAAGRGLQLLFYSVGIGQISSEVPQNLSASRPQDRQFILSSKKLLLSDSGFYLCAWSGIDRGQHFGDGTRLSIL.

The rearrangement joins TRBV5-6 to TRBJ2-2; 8 positions agree with TRBD1. Germline V gene data show CDR1 as SGHDT and CDR2 as YYEEEE. The CDR3 is 16 residues long. The V segment lost 1 base and the J segment 10 bases; nucleotides outside the gene matches: 12. CDR3 nucleotides: TGTGCCAGCAGCTTGTACGGGACAGGCCACCTCGTGGAGCTGTTTTTT. It encodes CASSLYGTGHLVELFF.

The rearrangement joins TRBV4-3 to TRBJ1-5; no firm D call. The CDR3 spans 15 residues. V lost 0 bases and J 1 base, leaving 7 bases between the germline ends. Per the germline V gene, CDR1 is LGHNA and CDR2 is YSLEER. The CDR3 nucleotides are TGCGCCAGCAGCCAAGATAGTGGGAGCAATCAGCCCCAGCATTTT. As protein: CASSQDSGSNQPQHF.

The gene calls are TRBV21-1 and TRBJ1-5; the table calls TRBD1, which could not be checked here. TRBV21-1 is shown as a pseudogene. The CDR3 is 14 amino acids. The chain's CDR3 is CATYKSGVNQPQHF. The CDR3, as DNA: TGTGCCACCTATAAATCAGGGGTCAATCAGCCCCAGCATTTT.

V is TRBV7-2 and J is TRBJ2-3; no reliable D call. Trimming pared 2 bases from V and 0 bases from J, leaving 6 bases between. The germline V gene encodes CDR1 SGHTA and CDR2 FQGNSA. This CDR3 contains 14 residues. The CDR3 region has the DNA TGTGCCAGCAGCTTAACTCCTAGCACAGATACGCAGTATTTT. This translates into CASSLTPSTDTQYF. The full variable domain, with the rest looked up from reference TRBV7-2 and TRBJ2-3, is GAGVSQSPSNKVTEKGKDVELRCDPISGHTALYWYRQSLGQGLEFLIYFQGNSAPDKSGLPSDRFSAERTGGSVSTLTIQRTQQEDSAVYLCASSLTPSTDTQYFGPGTRLTVL.

V gene TRBV4-1 combines with J gene TRBJ1-2; perhaps TRBD1 as D (5 bases). The CDR3 consists of 16 residues. The germline V gene has CDR1 MGHRA and CDR2 YSYEKL. The V end lost 1 base, the J end lost 4 bases, and 16 bases lay between the germline ends. CDR3 bases: TGCGCCAGCAGCCAAGCCTCCAAGATGGGGGGCTATGGCTACACCTTC. This codes for CASSQASKMGGYGYTF.

In its sample, this clone is large. This chain joins TRBV11-3 and TRBJ2-3; no firm D call. This CDR3 region has 14 residues. Deletions cut 1 base from V and 6 bases from J, with 11 bases between. Looked up from germline, CDR1 is SGHNT and CDR2 is YENEEA. The CDR3 loop is CASSLVSPPDTQYF. Written as DNA, the CDR3 is TGTGCCAGCAGCTTAGTCTCCCCGCCCGATACGCAGTATTTT. The whole variable domain, filled in from reference TRBV11-3 and TRBJ2-3, reads EAGVVQSPRYKIIEKKQPVAFWCNPISGHNTLYWYLQNLGQGPELLIRYENEEAVDDSQLPKDRFSAERLKGVDSTLKIQPAELGDSAVYLCASSLVSPPDTQYFGPGTRLTVL.

The J gene is TRBJ2-7, the V gene TRBV5-6; tentative D call: TRBD1 (6 bases). The CDR3 extends over 14 amino acids. Looked up from germline, CDR1 is SGHDT and CDR2 is YYEEEE. Trimming took off 4 bases at V and 0 bases at J, with 11 bases between the two ends. CDR3 sequence reads: CASSQDSSSYEQYV. The CDR3 DNA sequence: TGTGCCAGCAGCCAGGACAGTAGCTCCTACGAGCAGTACGTC.

This chain's CDR3 is CASSSSTGWTEAFF. CDR3 bases: TGTGCCAGCAGCTCCTCCACTGGGTGGACTGAAGCTTTCTTT. This chain links TRBV11-3 with TRBJ1-1; D remains unclear. CDR1 SGHNT and CDR2 YENEEA come from the germline V gene. CDR3 size: 14 residues. V was trimmed by 4 bases and J by 5 bases, leaving 14 bases between them.